This T cell receptor beta chain was identified during a study of cytomegalovirus exposure and HLA in healthy donors. Study context: Of a few hundred genotyped donors, about 80% clustered with self-reported Caucasian donors.

Trimming stripped 0 bases from V and 2 bases from J, with 8 bases between. The length of the CDR3 is 14 residues. Germline CDR1 and CDR2: SGHNT and YYREEE (reference sequence). This clone appeared a few times. Its cognate antigen is unknown. The study, taken as a whole, reports: Researchers reported in a later analysis that common viral pathogens appeared linked to several top clusters. The study flagged about 150 TCR beta chains as cytomegalovirus-associated. From TCR beta sequences, most subjects' HLA-A and HLA-B alleles were reportedly predicted accurately.

Vbeta (60) and Jbeta (13) primers were used in the PCR. Sequencing used immunoSEQ multiplex PCR; TCRdb keeps in-frame clones, though not all of them. The sample includes over 55,000 clones, over 60% of them seen just once. The receptor's source is a man aged 40-55 years in good health and CMV-seropositive. Sequenced sample: PBMCs. V and J are TRBV5-4 and TRBJ1-2; a possible D gene is TRBD1 (5 bases). In DNA form, the CDR3 reads TGTGCCAGCAGCTTGGGACAGTCCAACTATGGCTACACCTTC. It yields the protein CASSLGQSNYGYTF. Drawing the rest from reference TRBV5-4 and TRBJ1-2, the complete variable domain is ETGVTQSPTHLIKTRGQQVTLRCSSQSGHNTVSWYQQALGQGPQFIFQYYREEENGRGNFPPRFSGLQFPNYSSELNVNALELDDSALYLCASSLGQSNYGYTFGSGTRLTVV.